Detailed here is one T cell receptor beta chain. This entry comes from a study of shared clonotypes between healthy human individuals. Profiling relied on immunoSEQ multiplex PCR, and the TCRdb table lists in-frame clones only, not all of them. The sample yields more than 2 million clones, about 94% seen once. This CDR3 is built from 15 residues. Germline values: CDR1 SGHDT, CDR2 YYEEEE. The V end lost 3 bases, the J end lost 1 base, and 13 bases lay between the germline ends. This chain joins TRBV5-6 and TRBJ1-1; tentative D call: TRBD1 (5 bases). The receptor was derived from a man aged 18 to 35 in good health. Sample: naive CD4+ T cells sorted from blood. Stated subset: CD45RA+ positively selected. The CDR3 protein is CASSSPGRENTEAFF. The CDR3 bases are TGTGCCAGCAGCTCGCCGGGCAGGGAGAACACTGAAGCTTTCTTT.